Following are 7 T cell receptor beta chains from one sample sequenced in a study of control samples from healthy donors and cancer patients. Sequenced by immunoSEQ multiplex PCR; TCRdb stores in-frame clones only, minus some. Of around 120,000 clones listed, approximately 94% are singletons. The specimen was PBMCs. The receptors were gathered from a man aged 45-60 years with head and neck cancer.

The gene calls are TRBV5-1 and TRBJ1-1; D may be TRBD1 (6 bases). Trimming stripped 0 bases from V and 4 bases from J, with 10 bases between. In germline, CDR1 is SGHRS, CDR2 YFSETQ. The CDR3 totals 14 residues. In DNA form, the CDR3 reads TGCGCCAGCAGCTTGGACCACAGGGTCACTGAAGCTTTCTTT. It specifies CASSLDHRVTEAFF. The complete variable domain, with remaining parts taken from reference TRBV5-1 and TRBJ1-1, reads KAGVTQTPRYLIKTRGQQVTLSCSPISGHRSVSWYQQTPGQGLQFLFEYFSETQRNKGNFPGRFSGRQFSNSRSEMNVSTLELGDSALYLCASSLDHRVTEAFFGQGTRLTVV.

The J gene is TRBJ1-3, the V gene TRBV11-2, with D perhaps TRBD1 (5 bases). Trimming took off 5 bases at V and 2 bases at J, with 19 bases between the two ends. The CDR3 loop spans 17 amino acids. The germline gives CDR1 SGHAT, CDR2 FQNNGV. CDR3 sequence (DNA): TGTGCCAGCAGCCGCCGTCTGTCGGGACTGGCTGGAAACACCATATATTTT. Amino acid sequence: CASSRRLSGLAGNTIYF.

Here the CDR3 reads CASSPGQGPYNEQFF. DNA of the CDR3: TGTGCCAGCAGCCCGGGACAGGGGCCTTACAATGAGCAGTTCTTC. This sequence joins TRBV7-9 and TRBJ2-1; 10 bases align to TRBD1. This CDR3 comprises 15 residues. Losses at the gene ends were 5 bases for V and 4 bases for J; bases not matched to a gene: 5. Looked up from germline, CDR1 is SEHNR and CDR2 is FQNEAQ (reference sequence).

V gene TRBV10-2 combines with J gene TRBJ2-6; D gene unclear. The germline V and J ends were trimmed by 3 bases and 4 bases, with 7 bases remaining between them. This CDR3 has 14 residues. Germline-derived CDR1 and CDR2 are WSHSY and SAAADI. As DNA, the CDR3 is TGCGCCAGCAGTGAAGGATCGGGGGCCAACGTCCTGACTTTC. Its translation: CASSEGSGANVLTF.

The J gene is TRBJ2-1, the V gene TRBV13, with no clear D. Germline V lookup: CDR1 PRHDT, CDR2 FYEKMQ (reference sequence). V lost 0 bases and J 9 bases, leaving 9 bases between the germline ends. The CDR3 is 13 amino acids. DNA for the CDR3: TGTGCCAGCAGCTTAGGCCGGACCCTTGAGCAGTTCTTC. It yields the protein CASSLGRTLEQFF.

V usage is TRBV7-8 and J usage is TRBJ1-3; D remains unclear. Per the germline V gene, CDR1 is SGHVS and CDR2 is FQNEAQ. Trimming took off 2 bases at V and 14 bases at J, with 13 bases between the two ends. The CDR3 spans 12 residues. CDR3 sequence (DNA): TGTGCCAGCAGCTTAAATGGAAGGGAAGTATATTTT. Its translation: CASSLNGREVYF.

This rearrangement joins TRBV9 to TRBJ1-3; TRBD1 might be the D (5 bases). Germline-derived CDR1 and CDR2 are SGDLS and YYNGEE. Deletions cut 0 bases from V and 7 bases from J, with 14 bases between. This CDR3 has 15 residues. CDR3 residues: CASSVAPWEGNTIYF. In DNA, the CDR3 is TGTGCCAGCAGCGTAGCACCCTGGGAGGGGAACACCATATATTTT.